These 8 T cell receptor beta chains came from one sample sequenced in a study of OX40 agonist ivuxolimab in advanced cancers. This table comes from immunoSEQ multiplex PCR, and its TCRdb copy is limited to in-frame clones, with some not included. The table lists about 70,000 clones, more than 80% of them singletons. The specimen was CD4+ or CD8+ T cells sorted from blood, collected in a trial of the OX40 agonist ivuxolimab. The source of these receptors is an adult with an advanced solid tumor such as melanoma, head and neck, liver or kidney cancer.

The count of this clone is one. J is TRBJ2-5 and V is TRBV30; 10 bases align to TRBD2. The CDR3 runs to 16 residues. The germline CDR1 and CDR2 sequences are GTSNPN and SVGIG (reference sequence). With V trimmed by 2 bases and J by 2 bases, 8 bases remained unmatched. The CDR3 spells CAWSYFSGRRQETQYF. The CDR3 DNA reads as TGTGCCTGGAGTTATTTTAGCGGGAGGCGGCAAGAGACCCAGTACTTC.

The genes are TRBV7-2 and TRBJ2-2; D gene uncertain. Trimming took 1 base from V and 0 from J, leaving 3 bases between them. The CDR3 is made up of 14 amino acids. Per the germline V gene, CDR1 is SGHTA and CDR2 is FQGNSA. CDR3 loop: CASSLDPNTGELFF. CDR3 sequence (DNA): TGTGCCAGCAGCTTAGACCCGAACACCGGGGAGCTGTTTTTT.

The CDR3 here is CASSRDRSYNEQFF. The CDR3 DNA sequence: TGTGCCAGCAGCCGAGACAGGTCCTACAATGAGCAGTTCTTC. V and J are TRBV11-3 and TRBJ2-1, with D tentatively TRBD1 (6 bases). V was trimmed by 5 bases and J by 1 base, leaving 9 bases between them. There are 14 residues in the CDR3. CDR1 SGHNT and CDR2 YENEEA come from the germline V gene.

V and J are TRBV20-1 and TRBJ2-1; a possible D gene is TRBD1 (6 bases). The CDR3 runs to 11 residues. Trimming took 3 bases from V and 8 from J, leaving 8 bases between them. The germline CDR1 and CDR2 sequences are DFQATT and SNEGSKA (reference sequence). CDR3 sequence reads: CSASWGHEQFF. CDR3 in DNA: TGCAGTGCTAGCTGGGGGCATGAGCAGTTCTTC.

The chain is built from TRBV7-2 and TRBJ2-5; D unclear. The CDR3 extends over 14 amino acids. Germline loops: CDR1 SGHTA, CDR2 FQGNSA. The V end lost 7 bases, the J end lost 2 bases, and 14 bases lay between the germline ends. The CDR3 sequence: CASNIRIQQETQYF. Here the CDR3 DNA reads TGTGCCAGCAATATTAGGATACAGCAAGAGACCCAGTACTTC.

This chain joins TRBV9 and TRBJ1-5; TRBD1 aligns across 11 bases. J was trimmed by 7 bases and V by 0 bases; bases with no gene match: 0. This CDR3 comprises 14 residues. Germline-derived CDR1 and CDR2 are SGDLS and YYNGEE. This chain's CDR3 is CASSVGDRGQPQHF. The CDR3 DNA is TGTGCCAGCAGCGTAGGGGACAGGGGGCAGCCCCAGCATTTT.

The rearrangement links TRBV6-6 to TRBJ1-4; D is unclear. The CDR3 is made up of 12 amino acids. V was trimmed by 5 bases and J by 8 bases, leaving 9 bases between them. CDR1 is MNHNY, CDR2 SVGAGI, per germline (reference sequence). As DNA, the CDR3 is TGTGCCAGCAGTCCCGACTCGGAAAAACTGTTTTTT. Protein product: CASSPDSEKLFF.

This clone was seen only once. This chain uses TRBV7-2 with TRBJ2-7; TRBD1 aligns across 9 bases. Germline V gene data show CDR1 as SGHTA and CDR2 as FQGNSA. The CDR3 has 14 residues. The ends lost 1 base at V and 4 bases at J; junction bases unmatched: 2. CDR3: CASSLDRGPYEQYF. In DNA form, the CDR3 reads TGTGCCAGCAGCTTAGACAGGGGGCCATACGAGCAGTACTTC.